Below are 5 T cell receptor beta chains sequenced from a single sample in a study of spatial heterogeneity in lung cancer. TCRdb called the 5' RACE reads again in MiXCR, with one record for every CDR3 protein. The profile covers about 4,400 distinct CDR3 sequences, with 30% to 40% appearing a single time and 35% to 40% taken by the ten largest. Time point reported: sample taken at primary tumor resection. Unsorted samples of tumor, nontumor lung or frozen PBMC had their whole RNA sequenced. The material sequenced was PBMCs, taken at surgery. The receptors come from a male donor with early-stage non-small cell lung cancer.

Turning to this clonotype: This beta chain turned up in a library designed for alpha chains; as an off-target read, its abundance says little. CDR3 nucleotide sequence: TGTGCCAGCAGCCACGCCGGAAGTCGGACCCGCGAGCAGTACTTC. Translating gives CASSHAGSRTREQYF. The V and J genes are TRBV7-9 and TRBJ2-7; D not certain. CDR1 and CDR2 from the germline V gene are SEHNR and FQNEAQ (reference sequence). V dropped 5 bases and J dropped 6 bases, with 20 bases sitting between them. CDR3 size: 15 residues. Using reference TRBV7-9 and TRBJ2-7 for the parts outside the CDR3, the full variable domain is DTGVSQNPRHKITKRGQNVTFRCDPISEHNRLYWYRQTLGQGPEFLTYFQNEAQLEKSRLLSDRFSAERPKGSFSTLEIQRTEQGDSAMYLCASSHAGSRTREQYFGPGTRLTVT.

This clonotype has just a few counts. For a library built for alpha chains, this beta chain is a stray read; little rests on its size. This chain links TRBV7-6 with TRBJ2-7, with 7 bases identical to TRBD2. V shed 5 bases and J 3 bases; nucleotides not matched to a gene: 4. This CDR3 comprises 13 residues. CDR1 SGHVS and CDR2 FNYEAQ come from the germline V gene. This chain's CDR3 is CASSRLADYEQYF. In nucleotides, the CDR3 is TGTGCCAGCAGCCGGCTAGCGGACTACGAGCAGTACTTC.

With regard to this clonotype: This beta chain is an unintended read in a library built for alpha chains; its size means little. V and J are TRBV5-1 and TRBJ2-3; 7 positions match TRBD1. CDR3 size: 14 residues. After removal of 4 bases from V and 4 bases from J, the junction contained 6 bases not matched to a gene. CDR1 and CDR2 (germline): SGHRS, YFSETQ. CDR3 sequence reads: CASSPGTASDTQYF. CDR3 bases: TGCGCCAGCAGCCCGGGGACAGCCTCAGATACGCAGTATTTT.

For this clonotype: This beta chain appears as a stray read in a library generated for alpha chains; its size is not informative. The rearrangement joins TRBV7-6 to TRBJ2-5; D is possibly TRBD1 or TRBD2 (5 bases each). V was clipped by 5 bases and J by 2 bases, with 9 bases between them. CDR1 is SGHVS and CDR2 is FNYEAQ in the germline V gene. CDR3 size: 13 residues. CDR3 DNA: TGTGCCAGCAGCCGGGGCAGACAAGAGACCCAGTACTTC. This codes for CASSRGRQETQYF.

In its sample, this clonotype was seen once. This beta chain appears as a stray read in a library generated for alpha chains; its size is not informative. This chain links TRBV6-2 or TRBV6-3 with TRBJ2-1, with 7 bases that match TRBD1. CDR1 is MNHEY and CDR2 is SVGEGT in the germline V gene. V lost 2 bases, J lost 8 bases, and 6 bases stayed unmatched. The CDR3 has 14 residues. Written as DNA, the CDR3 is TGTGCCAGCAGTTACGGGACAGAAGGCCATGAGCAGTTCTTC. Translated, it gives CASSYGTEGHEQFF.